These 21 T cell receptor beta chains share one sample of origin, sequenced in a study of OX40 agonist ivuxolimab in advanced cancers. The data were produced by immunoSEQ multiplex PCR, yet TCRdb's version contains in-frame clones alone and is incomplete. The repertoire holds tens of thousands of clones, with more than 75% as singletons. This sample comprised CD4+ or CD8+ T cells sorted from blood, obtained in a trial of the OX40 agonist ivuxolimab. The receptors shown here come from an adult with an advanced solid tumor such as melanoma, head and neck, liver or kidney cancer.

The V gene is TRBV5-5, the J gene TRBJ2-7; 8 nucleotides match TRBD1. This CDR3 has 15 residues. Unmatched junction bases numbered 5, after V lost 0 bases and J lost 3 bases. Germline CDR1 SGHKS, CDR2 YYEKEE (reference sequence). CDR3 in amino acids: CASSLGQGLFYEQYF. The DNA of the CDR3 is TGTGCCAGCAGCTTGGGACAGGGGTTATTCTACGAGCAGTACTTC.

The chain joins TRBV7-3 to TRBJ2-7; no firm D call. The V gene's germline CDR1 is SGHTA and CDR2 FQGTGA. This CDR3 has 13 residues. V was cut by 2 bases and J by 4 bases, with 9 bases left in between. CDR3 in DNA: TGTGCCAGCAGCTTAGGGATTAAGTACGAGCAGTACTTC. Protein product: CASSLGIKYEQYF. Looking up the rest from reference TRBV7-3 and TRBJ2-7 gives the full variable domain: GAGVSQTPSNKVTEKGKYVELRCDPISGHTALYWYRQSLGQGPEFLIYFQGTGAADDSGLPNDRFFAVRPEGSVSTLKIQRTERGDSAVYLCASSLGIKYEQYFGPGTRLTVT.

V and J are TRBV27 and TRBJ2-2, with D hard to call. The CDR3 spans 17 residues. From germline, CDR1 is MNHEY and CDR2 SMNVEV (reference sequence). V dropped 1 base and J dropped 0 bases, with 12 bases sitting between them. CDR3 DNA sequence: TGTGCCAGCAGTTTATTGGGCCCTGAGGCGAACACCGGGGAGCTGTTTTTT. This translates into CASSLLGPEANTGELFF.

Written as DNA, the CDR3 is TGTGCCTGGAGTAGGCAACAAGAGACCCAGTACTTC. Translation gives CAWSRQQETQYF. The V call is TRBV30, the J call TRBJ2-5, with D unclear. V lost 2 bases to trimming and J lost 2 bases, with 6 bases between them. Germline lookup yields CDR1 GTSNPN and CDR2 SVGIG (reference sequence). The CDR3 has 12 residues.

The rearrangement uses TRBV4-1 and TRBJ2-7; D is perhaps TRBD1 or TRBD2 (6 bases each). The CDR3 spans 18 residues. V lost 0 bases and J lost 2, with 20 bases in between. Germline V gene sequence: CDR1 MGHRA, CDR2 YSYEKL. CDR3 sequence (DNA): TGCGCCAGCAGCCAAGATTGGGTCCTTGACGGGGGCCCCTACGAGCAGTACGTC. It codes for CASSQDWVLDGGPYEQYV.

CDR3 in amino acids: CASSFGGREQYF. In DNA form, the CDR3 reads TGTGCCAGCAGCTTTGGGGGGAGAGAGCAGTACTTC. The chain employs TRBV5-6 and TRBJ2-7; TRBD2 is a possible D gene (6 bases). In germline, CDR1 is SGHDT, CDR2 YYEEEE. Between the trimmed V and J ends, which lost 2 bases and 7 bases, there was a span of 10 bases. CDR3 length: 12 residues.

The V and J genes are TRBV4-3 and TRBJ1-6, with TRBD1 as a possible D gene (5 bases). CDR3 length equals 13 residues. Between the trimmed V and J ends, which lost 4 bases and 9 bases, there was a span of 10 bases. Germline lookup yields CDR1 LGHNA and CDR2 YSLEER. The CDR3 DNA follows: TGCGCCAGCAGCCGAGGAGGGGCTTCACCCCTCCACTTT. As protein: CASSRGGASPLHF.

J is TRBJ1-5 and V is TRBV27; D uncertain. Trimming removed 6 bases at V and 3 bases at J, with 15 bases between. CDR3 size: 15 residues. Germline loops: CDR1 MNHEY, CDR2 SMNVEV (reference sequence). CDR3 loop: CASRLIGLLNQPQHF. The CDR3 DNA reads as TGTGCCAGCAGGCTCATAGGGCTACTCAATCAGCCCCAGCATTTT.

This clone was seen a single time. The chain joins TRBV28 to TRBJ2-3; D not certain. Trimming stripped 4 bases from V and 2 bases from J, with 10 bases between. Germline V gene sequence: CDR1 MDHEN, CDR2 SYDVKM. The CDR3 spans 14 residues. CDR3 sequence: CASSSRRYTDTQYF. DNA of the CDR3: TGTGCCAGCAGTTCCCGGCGCTACACAGATACGCAGTATTTT.

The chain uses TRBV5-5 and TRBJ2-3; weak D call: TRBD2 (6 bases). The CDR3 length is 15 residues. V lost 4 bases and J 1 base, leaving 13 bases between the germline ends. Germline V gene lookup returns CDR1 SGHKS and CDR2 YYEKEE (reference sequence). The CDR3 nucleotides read TGTGCCAGCAGCCGGGACTCCGGAGGCACAGATACGCAGTATTTT. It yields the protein CASSRDSGGTDTQYF.

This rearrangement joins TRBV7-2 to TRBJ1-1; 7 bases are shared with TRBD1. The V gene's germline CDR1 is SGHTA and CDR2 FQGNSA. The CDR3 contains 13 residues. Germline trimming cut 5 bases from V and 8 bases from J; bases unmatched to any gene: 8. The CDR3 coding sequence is TGTGCCAGCAGCCCATATACAGGGGTGGAAGCTTTCTTT. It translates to CASSPYTGVEAFF.

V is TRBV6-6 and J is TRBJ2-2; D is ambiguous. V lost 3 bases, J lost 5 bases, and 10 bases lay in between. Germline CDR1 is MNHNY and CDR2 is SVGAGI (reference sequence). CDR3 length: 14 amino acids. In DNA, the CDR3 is TGTGCCAGCAGTTATTCGGAAGCTACCGGGGAGCTGTTTTTT. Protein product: CASSYSEATGELFF.

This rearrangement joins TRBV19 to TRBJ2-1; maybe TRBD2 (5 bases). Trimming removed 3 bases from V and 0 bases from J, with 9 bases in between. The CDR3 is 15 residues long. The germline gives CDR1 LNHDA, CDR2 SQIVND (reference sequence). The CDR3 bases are TGTGCCAGTAGTATCTGGGAGAGCTCCTACAATGAGCAGTTCTTC. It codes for CASSIWESSYNEQFF. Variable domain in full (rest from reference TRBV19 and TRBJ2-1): DGGITQSPKYLFRKEGQNVTLSCEQNLNHDAMYWYRQDPGQGLRLIYYSQIVNDFQKGDIAEGYSVSREKKESFPLTVTSAQKNPTAFYLCASSIWESSYNEQFFGPGTRLTVL.

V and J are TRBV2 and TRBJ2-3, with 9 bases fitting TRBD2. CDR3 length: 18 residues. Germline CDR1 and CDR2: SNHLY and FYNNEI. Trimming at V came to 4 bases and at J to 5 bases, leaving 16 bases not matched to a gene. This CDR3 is CASSGPSVAGGPGDTQYF. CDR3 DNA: TGTGCCAGCAGTGGACCCTCCGTGGCGGGGGGGCCGGGAGATACGCAGTATTTT.

The CDR3 coding sequence is TGTGCCAGCAGCGTAGGCTGGGACGATGAAGCTTTCTTT. Translating it yields CASSVGWDDEAFF. The gene calls are TRBV9 and TRBJ1-1; TRBD1 might be the D (5 bases). The CDR3 sequence is 13 residues long. Germline values: CDR1 SGDLS, CDR2 YYNGEE. V lost 0 bases and J 7 bases, leaving 10 bases between the germline ends.

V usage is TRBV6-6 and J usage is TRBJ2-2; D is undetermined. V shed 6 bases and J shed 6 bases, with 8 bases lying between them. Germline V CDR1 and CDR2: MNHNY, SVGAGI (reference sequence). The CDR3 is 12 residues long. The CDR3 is CASSLQAGELFF. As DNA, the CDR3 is TGTGCCAGCAGCCTACAAGCCGGGGAGCTGTTTTTT.

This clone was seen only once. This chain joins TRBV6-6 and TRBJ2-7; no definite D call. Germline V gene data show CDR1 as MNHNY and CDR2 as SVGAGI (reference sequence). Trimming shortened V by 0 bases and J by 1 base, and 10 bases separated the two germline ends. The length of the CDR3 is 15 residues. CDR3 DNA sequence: TGTGCCAGCAGTTACTCGGCCTACGGATCCTACGAGCAGTACTTC. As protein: CASSYSAYGSYEQYF.

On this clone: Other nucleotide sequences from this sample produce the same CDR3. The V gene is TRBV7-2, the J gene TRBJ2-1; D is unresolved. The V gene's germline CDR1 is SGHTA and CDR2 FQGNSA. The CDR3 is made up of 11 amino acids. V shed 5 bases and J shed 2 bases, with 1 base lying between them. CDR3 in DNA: TGTGCCAGCAGCCCCTACAATGAGCAGTTCTTC. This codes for CASSPYNEQFF. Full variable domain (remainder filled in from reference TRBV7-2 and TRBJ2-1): GAGVSQSPSNKVTEKGKDVELRCDPISGHTALYWYRQSLGQGLEFLIYFQGNSAPDKSGLPSDRFSAERTGGSVSTLTIQRTQQEDSAVYLCASSPYNEQFFGPGTRLTVL.

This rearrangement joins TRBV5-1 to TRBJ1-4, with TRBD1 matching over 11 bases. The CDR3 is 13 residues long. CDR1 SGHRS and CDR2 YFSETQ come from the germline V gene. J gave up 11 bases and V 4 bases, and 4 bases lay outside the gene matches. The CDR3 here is CASSRGQGEKLFF. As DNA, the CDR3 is TGCGCCAGCAGCCGGGGACAGGGGGAGAAACTGTTTTTT.

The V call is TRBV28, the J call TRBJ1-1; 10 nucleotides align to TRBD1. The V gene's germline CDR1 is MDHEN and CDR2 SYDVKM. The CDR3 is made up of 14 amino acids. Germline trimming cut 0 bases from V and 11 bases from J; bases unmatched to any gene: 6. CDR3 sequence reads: CASSLWGQGRGAFF. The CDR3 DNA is TGTGCCAGCAGTTTATGGGGACAGGGGCGCGGGGCTTTCTTT.

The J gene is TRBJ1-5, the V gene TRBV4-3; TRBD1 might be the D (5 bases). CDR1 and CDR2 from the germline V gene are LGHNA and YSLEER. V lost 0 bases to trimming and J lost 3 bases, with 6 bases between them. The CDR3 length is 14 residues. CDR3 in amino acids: CASSQEDNNQPQHF. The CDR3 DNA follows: TGCGCCAGCAGCCAAGAGGACAACAATCAGCCCCAGCATTTT.